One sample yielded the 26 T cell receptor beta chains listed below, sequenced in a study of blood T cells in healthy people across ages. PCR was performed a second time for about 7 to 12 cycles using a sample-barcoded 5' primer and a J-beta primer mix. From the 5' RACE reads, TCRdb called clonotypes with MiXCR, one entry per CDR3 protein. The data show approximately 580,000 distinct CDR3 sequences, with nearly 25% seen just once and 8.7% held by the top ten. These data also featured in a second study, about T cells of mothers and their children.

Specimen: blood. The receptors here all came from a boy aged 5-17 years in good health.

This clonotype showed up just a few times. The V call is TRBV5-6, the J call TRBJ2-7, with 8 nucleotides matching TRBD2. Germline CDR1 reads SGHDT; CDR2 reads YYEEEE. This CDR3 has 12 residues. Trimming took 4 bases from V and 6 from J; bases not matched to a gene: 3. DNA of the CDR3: TGTGCCAGCAGCCTCGGGACTAGCGAGCAGTACTTC. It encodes CASSLGTSEQYF.

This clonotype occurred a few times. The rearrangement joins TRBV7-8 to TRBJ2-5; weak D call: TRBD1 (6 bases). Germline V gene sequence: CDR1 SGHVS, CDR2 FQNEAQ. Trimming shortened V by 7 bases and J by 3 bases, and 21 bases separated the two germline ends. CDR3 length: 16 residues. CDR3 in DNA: TGTGCCAGCATCACTAAGGCCGGAGGACAGAAAGAGACCCAGTACTTC. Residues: CASITKAGGQKETQYF.

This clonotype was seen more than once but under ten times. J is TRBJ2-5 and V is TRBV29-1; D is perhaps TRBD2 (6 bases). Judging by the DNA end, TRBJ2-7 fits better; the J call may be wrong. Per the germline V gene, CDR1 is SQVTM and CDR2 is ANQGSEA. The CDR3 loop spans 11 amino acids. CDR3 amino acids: CSVTRGYEQYF. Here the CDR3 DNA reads TGCAGCGTTACCCGGGGGTACGAGCAGTACTTC.

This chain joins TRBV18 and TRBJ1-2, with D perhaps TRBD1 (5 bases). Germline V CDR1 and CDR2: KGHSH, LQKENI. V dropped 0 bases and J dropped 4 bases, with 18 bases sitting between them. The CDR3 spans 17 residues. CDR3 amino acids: CASSPPPGTDAIYGYTF. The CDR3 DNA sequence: TGTGCCAGCTCACCACCTCCGGGGACGGATGCGATCTATGGCTACACCTTC.

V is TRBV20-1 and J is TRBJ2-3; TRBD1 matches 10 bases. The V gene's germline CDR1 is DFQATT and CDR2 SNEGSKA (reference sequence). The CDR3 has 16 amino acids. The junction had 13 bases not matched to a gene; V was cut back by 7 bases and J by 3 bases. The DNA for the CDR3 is TGCAGTGTTCATTCCGGGACAGGGGAAGAAACAGATACGCAGTATTTT. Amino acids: CSVHSGTGEETDTQYF.

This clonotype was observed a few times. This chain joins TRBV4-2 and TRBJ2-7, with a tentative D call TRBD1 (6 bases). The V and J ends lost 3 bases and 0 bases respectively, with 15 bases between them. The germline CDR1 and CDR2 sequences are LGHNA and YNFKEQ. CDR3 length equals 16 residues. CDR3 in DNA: TGTGCCAGCAGCCATGAACAGGGATTAGCCTCCTACGAGCAGTACTTC. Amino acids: CASSHEQGLASYEQYF.

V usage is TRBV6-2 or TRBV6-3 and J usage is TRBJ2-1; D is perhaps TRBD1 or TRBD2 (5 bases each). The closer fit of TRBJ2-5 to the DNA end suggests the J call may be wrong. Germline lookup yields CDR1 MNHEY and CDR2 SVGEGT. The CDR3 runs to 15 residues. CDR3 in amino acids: CASSYRGDGFETQYF. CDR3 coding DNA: TGTGCCAGCAGTTACCGAGGGGATGGTTTTGAGACCCAGTACTTC.

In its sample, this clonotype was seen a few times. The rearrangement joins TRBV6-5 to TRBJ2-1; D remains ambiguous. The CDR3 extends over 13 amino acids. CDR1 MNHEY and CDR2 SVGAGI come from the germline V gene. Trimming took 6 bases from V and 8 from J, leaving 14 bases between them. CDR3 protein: CASRRTVGDEQFF. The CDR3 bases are TGTGCCAGCAGGCGGACCGTTGGCGATGAGCAGTTCTTC.

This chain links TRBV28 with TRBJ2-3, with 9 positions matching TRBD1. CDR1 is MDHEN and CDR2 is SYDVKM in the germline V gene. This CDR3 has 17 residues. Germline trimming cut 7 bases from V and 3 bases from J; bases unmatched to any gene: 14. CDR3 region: CASNPTVRDRETDTQYF. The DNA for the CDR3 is TGTGCCAGCAACCCCACGGTTAGGGACAGGGAAACAGATACGCAGTATTTT.

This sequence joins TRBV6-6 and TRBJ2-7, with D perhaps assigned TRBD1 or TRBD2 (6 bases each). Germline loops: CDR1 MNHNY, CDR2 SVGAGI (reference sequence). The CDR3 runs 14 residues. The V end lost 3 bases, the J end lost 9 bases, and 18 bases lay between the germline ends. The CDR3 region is CASSYAEQGGGQYF. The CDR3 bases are TGTGCCAGCAGTTATGCGGAACAGGGAGGCGGGCAGTACTTC.

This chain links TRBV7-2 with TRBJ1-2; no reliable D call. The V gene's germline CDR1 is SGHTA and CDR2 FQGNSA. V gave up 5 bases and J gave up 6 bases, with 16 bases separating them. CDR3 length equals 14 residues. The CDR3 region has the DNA TGTGCCAGCAGCCCTTATCAGACAAACAATGGCTACACCTTC. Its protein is CASSPYQTNNGYTF.

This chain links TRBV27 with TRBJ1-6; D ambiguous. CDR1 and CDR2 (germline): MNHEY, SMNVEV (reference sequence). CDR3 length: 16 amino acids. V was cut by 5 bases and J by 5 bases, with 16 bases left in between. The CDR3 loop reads CASSPRARANNSPLHF. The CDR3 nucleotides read TGTGCCAGCAGTCCACGGGCCCGGGCTAATAATTCACCCCTCCACTTT.

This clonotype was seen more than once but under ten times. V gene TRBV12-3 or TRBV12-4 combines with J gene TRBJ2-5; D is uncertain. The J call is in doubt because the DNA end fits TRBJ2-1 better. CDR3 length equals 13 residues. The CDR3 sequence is CASSLYSLNEQFF. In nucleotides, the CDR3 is TGTGCCAGCAGTTTATACAGTCTGAATGAGCAGTTCTTC.

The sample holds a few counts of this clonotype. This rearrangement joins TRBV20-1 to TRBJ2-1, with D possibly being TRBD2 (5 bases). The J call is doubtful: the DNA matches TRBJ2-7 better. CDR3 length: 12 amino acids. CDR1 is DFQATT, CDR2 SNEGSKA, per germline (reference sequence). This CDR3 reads CSASRTGNEQYF. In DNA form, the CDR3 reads TGCAGTGCTAGCAGGACGGGAAACGAGCAGTACTTC.

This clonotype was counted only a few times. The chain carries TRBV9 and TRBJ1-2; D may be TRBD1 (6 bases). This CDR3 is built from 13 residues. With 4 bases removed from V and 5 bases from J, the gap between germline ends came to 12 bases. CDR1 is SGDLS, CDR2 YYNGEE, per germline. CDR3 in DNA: TGTGCCAGCAGCTCCGGGACAACGTATGGCTACACCTTC. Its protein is CASSSGTTYGYTF.

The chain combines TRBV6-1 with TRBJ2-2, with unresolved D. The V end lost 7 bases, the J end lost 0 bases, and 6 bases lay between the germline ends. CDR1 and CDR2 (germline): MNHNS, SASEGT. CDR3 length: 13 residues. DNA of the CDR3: TGTGCCAGCACAAACTCGAACACCGGGGAGCTGTTTTTT. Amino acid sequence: CASTNSNTGELFF.

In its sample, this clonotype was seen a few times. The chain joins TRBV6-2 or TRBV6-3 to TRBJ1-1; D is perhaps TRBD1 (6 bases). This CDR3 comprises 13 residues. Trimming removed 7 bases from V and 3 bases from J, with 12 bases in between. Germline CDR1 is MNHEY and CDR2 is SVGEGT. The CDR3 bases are TGTGCCAGCACCCGGGGGCGGGACACTGAAGCTTTCTTT. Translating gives CASTRGRDTEAFF.

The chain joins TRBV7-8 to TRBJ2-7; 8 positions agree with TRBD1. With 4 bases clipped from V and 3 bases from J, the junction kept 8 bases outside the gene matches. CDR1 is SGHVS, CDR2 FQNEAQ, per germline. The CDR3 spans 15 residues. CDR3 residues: CASSSRQGIYYEQYF. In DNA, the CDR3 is TGTGCCAGCAGCTCAAGACAGGGGATATACTACGAGCAGTACTTC.

In DNA form, the CDR3 reads TGTGCCAGTAGCCCGATAGGACAGGGCACAGATACGCAGTATTTT. The encoded protein is CASSPIGQGTDTQYF. The chain couples TRBV19 to TRBJ2-3; 7 positions match TRBD1. The germline V gene encodes CDR1 LNHDA and CDR2 SQIVND (reference sequence). This CDR3 region has 15 residues. The junction had 7 bases not matched to a gene; V was cut back by 6 bases and J by 1 base.

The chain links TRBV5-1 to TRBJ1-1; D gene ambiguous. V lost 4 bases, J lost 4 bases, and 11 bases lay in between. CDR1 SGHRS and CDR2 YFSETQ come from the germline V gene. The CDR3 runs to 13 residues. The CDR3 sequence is CASSPTVVTEAFF. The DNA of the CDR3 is TGCGCCAGCAGCCCTACAGTGGTCACTGAAGCTTTCTTT.

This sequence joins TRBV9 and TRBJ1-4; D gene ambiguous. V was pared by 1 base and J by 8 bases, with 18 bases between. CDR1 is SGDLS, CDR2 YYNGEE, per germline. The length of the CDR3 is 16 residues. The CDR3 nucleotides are TGTGCCAGCAGCGTATCTCAGCGACACATAGGGGAAAAACTGTTTTTT. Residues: CASSVSQRHIGEKLFF.

In DNA form, the CDR3 reads TGTGCCAGCCAACCGGGACAGGGTTTTCGCGGCTACACCTTC. Amino acid sequence: CASQPGQGFRGYTF. The chain combines TRBV9 with TRBJ1-2, with 9 bases matching TRBD1. V lost 7 bases to trimming and J lost 8 bases; unmatched junction nucleotides: 12. Per the germline V gene, CDR1 is SGDLS and CDR2 is YYNGEE. This CDR3 is 14 amino acids long.

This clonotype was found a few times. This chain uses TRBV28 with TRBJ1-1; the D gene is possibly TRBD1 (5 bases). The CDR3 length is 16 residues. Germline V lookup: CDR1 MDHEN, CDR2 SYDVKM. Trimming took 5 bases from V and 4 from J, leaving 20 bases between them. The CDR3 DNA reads TGTGCCAGCAGTGAATACCGCGGGGCCGAGGGCACTGAAGCTTTCTTT. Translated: CASSEYRGAEGTEAFF.

The CDR3 protein is CSAKHRTGTYGYTF. In DNA form, the CDR3 reads TGCAGTGCTAAACACCGGACAGGGACCTATGGCTACACCTTC. The gene calls are TRBV20-1 and TRBJ1-2; TRBD1 agrees at 8 bases. This CDR3 comprises 14 residues. Germline CDR1 DFQATT, CDR2 SNEGSKA (reference sequence). After removal of 4 bases from V and 4 bases from J, the junction contained 8 bases not matched to a gene.

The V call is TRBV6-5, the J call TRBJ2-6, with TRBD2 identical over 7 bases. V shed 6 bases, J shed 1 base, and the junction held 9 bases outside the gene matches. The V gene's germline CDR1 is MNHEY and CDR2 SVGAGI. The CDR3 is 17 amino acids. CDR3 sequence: CASSRAGTFSGANVLTF. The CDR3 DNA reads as TGTGCCAGCAGCCGAGCGGGGACTTTTTCTGGGGCCAACGTCCTGACTTTC.

For the CDR3, the DNA is TGTGCCAGCAGCGCCGAGGGGAGGTATCACAATGAGCAGTTCTTC. It translates to CASSAEGRYHNEQFF. V gene TRBV6-2 or TRBV6-3 combines with J gene TRBJ2-1; D is perhaps TRBD2 (6 bases). This CDR3 contains 15 residues. The V end was cut by 6 bases, the J end by 5 bases, with 17 bases between. The germline CDR1 and CDR2 sequences are MNHEY and SVGEGT.